These T cell receptor beta chains were read from a single sample in a study of T-cell memory formation after mild COVID-19. From the 5' RACE reads, TCRdb called clonotypes with MiXCR, one entry per CDR3 protein. Of 100,000 to 150,000 distinct CDR3 sequences listed, approximately 17% were seen once; the top ten hold 5% to 5.5%. What was sequenced was PBMCs or a T cell subset sorted from them (not recorded which). These TCRs come from a man younger than 30 who had mild COVID-19 (a few samples of this study predate the infection). Cell type and time point are not known. Each CDR3 is given with its conserved first and last residue. D genes are given only for firm matches. Clone size is not always given. Where it is, it says once, few, many or a class for expanded clones.

j_call clone_size d_call v_call cdr3_length cdr3_nt cdr3_aa
TRBJ2-7 few . TRBV18 15 TGTGCCAGCTCACCACGAAGCCAGGCATCCTACGAGCAGTACTTC CASSPRSQASYEQYF
TRBJ2-1 few . TRBV5-1 13 TGCGCCAGCAGCTTAAACAGGGATAATGAGCAGTTCTTC CASSLNRDNEQFF
TRBJ2-2 few . TRBV29-1 13 TGCAGCGTTGATGGACGGGGGACCGGGGAGCTGTTTTTT CSVDGRGTGELFF
TRBJ1-6 . . TRBV4-2 15 TGTGCCAGCAGCCATGGGTCAGGGGATTATTCACCCCTCCACTTT CASSHGSGDYSPLHF
TRBJ1-1 many . TRBV29-1 12 TGCAGCGTTTGTTCCCAAACCCCCGAAGCTTTCTTT CSVCSQTPEAFF
TRBJ2-1 . . TRBV5-1 13 TGCGCCAGCAGCTTGGATGGGTTCAATGAGCAGTTCTTC CASSLDGFNEQFF
TRBJ1-1 . . TRBV10-1 12 TGCGCCAGCAGTGCGGGGCAAACTGAAGCTTTCTTT CASSAGQTEAFF
TRBJ1-1 . . TRBV12-3/TRBV12-4 14 TGTGCCAGCAGTTTAAGGACAGTGAACACTGAAGCTTTCTTT CASSLRTVNTEAFF
TRBJ1-6 . TRBD1 TRBV12-3/TRBV12-4 14 TGTGCCAGCAGTAATGGACAGGGGGCTTCACCCCTCCACTTT CASSNGQGASPLHF
TRBJ2-7 few TRBD2 TRBV5-4 16 TGTGCCAGCAGCCGAGATCTAGCGGGGGGCTCTTACGAGCAGTACTTC CASSRDLAGGSYEQYF
TRBJ2-3 . TRBD1 TRBV7-3 15 TGTGCCAGCAGCTTACAGGGGGCGAGCTCAGATACGCAGTATTTT CASSLQGASSDTQYF
TRBJ1-1 . . TRBV5-1 14 TGCGCCAGCAGCTTCCTCGGGGCGCGAACTGAAGCTTTCTTT CASSFLGARTEAFF
TRBJ2-1 few . TRBV6-5 13 TGTGCCAGCCTGAGGGGGAGGGTCAATGAGCAGTTCTTC CASLRGRVNEQFF
TRBJ1-2 . . TRBV27 14 TGTGCCAGCAGTCATGGACGGGGGAACTATGGCTACACCTTC CASSHGRGNYGYTF
TRBJ1-2 . . TRBV6-2/TRBV6-3 13 TGTGCCAGCAGTTGGCCTGGGGATAGAGGCTACACCTTC CASSWPGDRGYTF
TRBJ1-1 . TRBD1 TRBV12-3/TRBV12-4 14 TGTGCCAGCAGTTACTCCCCAGGGGGCACTGAAGCTTTCTTT CASSYSPGGTEAFF
TRBJ2-2 . TRBD1 TRBV29-1 14 TGCAGCGCGATCCGGGACAGGAACACCGGGGAGCTGTTTTTT CSAIRDRNTGELFF
TRBJ1-1 . . TRBV28 13 TGTGCCAGCAGCGGACGACAGACCACTGAAGCTTTCTTT CASSGRQTTEAFF
TRBJ1-2 . . TRBV19 14 TGTGCCAGTAGTATACTCGGGGTAGGGAATGGCTACACCTTC CASSILGVGNGYTF
TRBJ1-1 . TRBD1 TRBV18 15 TGTGCCAGCTCATCACCGGGACAGGGGGCCACTGAAGCTTTCTTT CASSSPGQGATEAFF
TRBJ2-4 . TRBD1 TRBV6-5 15 TGTGCCAGCAGTACCGGGACAGGAGCCAAAAACATTCAGTACTTC CASSTGTGAKNIQYF
TRBJ2-2 few . TRBV20-1 14 TGCAGTGCTAGGGTTCCGGAGAACACCGGGGAGCTGTTTTTT CSARVPENTGELFF
TRBJ2-3 . . TRBV9 17 TGTGCCAGCAGCGCCCCCCGCCGCGGGGCGGCCACAGATACGCAGTATTTT CASSAPRRGAATDTQYF
TRBJ1-4 . . TRBV24-1 11 TGTGCCACCAGTCCGTATGAAAAACTGTTTTTT CATSPYEKLFF
TRBJ2-5 few TRBD2 TRBV7-2 14 TGTGCCAGCAGCTACGAGCGGGGGCCTGGAACCCAGTACTTC CASSYERGPGTQYF
TRBJ1-6 few . TRBV6-5 12 TGTGCCAGCAGTTACCGCCCAGGACCCCTCCACTTT CASSYRPGPLHF
TRBJ2-5 many TRBD2 TRBV5-6 15 TGTGCCAGCAGCTTCGGGACTAGCGGGGGTAGGACCCAGTACTTC CASSFGTSGGRTQYF
TRBJ2-5 . . TRBV7-7 17 TGTGCTAGCAGCCCCGGGAGAGGCGGGGACCCACAAGAGACCCAGTACTTC CASSPGRGGDPQETQYF